This T cell receptor beta chain was sequenced for a study of T cells in Graves' hyperthyroidism and ophthalmopathy. Hyperthyroidism patients were newly diagnosed, had disease duration under 2 months, and were aged 18 to 65 years. Exclusion of a patient resulted from uncontrolled infection, other autoimmune disease, pregnancy or lactation. Diagnoses used clinical symptoms, serum thyroxine and TRAb, thyroid ultrasound and orbital computed tomography. The investigators amplified TCR beta CDR3 regions from RNA transcripts. Primed by the HTBI set, a first-round RT-PCR was run on the TCR CDR3. One entry per CDR3 protein, called by TCRdb with MiXCR from the multiplex PCR reads. The sample has 300,000 to 400,000 distinct CDR3 sequences, approximately 13% seen once. J was trimmed by 4 bases and V by 5 bases; bases with no gene match: 7. The CDR3 length is 14 residues.

The sequenced sample consisted of blood. The clonotype comes from a woman in her twenties or thirties with Graves' hyperthyroidism. The rearrangement links TRBV12-3 or TRBV12-4 to TRBJ2-5; TRBD2 agrees at 7 bases. The CDR3 sequence is CASSASGERETQYF. The DNA for the CDR3 is TGTGCCAGCAGTGCCAGCGGGGAGCGAGAGACCCAGTACTTC.